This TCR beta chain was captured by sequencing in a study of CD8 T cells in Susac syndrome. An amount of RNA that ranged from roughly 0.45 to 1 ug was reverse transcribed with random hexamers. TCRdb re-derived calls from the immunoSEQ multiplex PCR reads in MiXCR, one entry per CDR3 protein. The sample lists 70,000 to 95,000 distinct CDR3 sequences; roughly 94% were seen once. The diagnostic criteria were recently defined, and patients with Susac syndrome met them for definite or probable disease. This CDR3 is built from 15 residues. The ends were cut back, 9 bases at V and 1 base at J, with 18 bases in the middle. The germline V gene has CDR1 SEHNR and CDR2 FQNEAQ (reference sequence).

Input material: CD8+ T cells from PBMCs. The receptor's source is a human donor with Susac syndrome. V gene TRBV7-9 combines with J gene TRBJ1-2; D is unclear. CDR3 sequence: CASLAEASYNYGYTF. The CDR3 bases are TGTGCCAGTCTCGCAGAAGCCTCATATAACTATGGCTACACCTTC.